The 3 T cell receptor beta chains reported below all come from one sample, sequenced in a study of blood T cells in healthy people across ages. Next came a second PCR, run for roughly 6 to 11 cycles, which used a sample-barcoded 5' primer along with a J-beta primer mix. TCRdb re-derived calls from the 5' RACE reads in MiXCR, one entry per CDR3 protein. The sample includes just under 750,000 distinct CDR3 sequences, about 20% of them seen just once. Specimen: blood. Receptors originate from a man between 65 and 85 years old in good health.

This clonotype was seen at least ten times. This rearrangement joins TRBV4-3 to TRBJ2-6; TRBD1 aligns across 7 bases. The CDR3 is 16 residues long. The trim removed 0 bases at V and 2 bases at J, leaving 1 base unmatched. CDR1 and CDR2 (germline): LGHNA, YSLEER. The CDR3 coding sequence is TGCGCCAGCAGCCAAGATCAGGGGGCTGGGGCCAACGTCCTGACTTTC. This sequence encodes CASSQDQGAGANVLTF.

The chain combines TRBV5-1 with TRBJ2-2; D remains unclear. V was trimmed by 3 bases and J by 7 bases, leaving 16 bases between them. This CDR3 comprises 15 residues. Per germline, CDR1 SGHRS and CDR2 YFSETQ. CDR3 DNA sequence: TGCGCCAGCAGCTCCATACAGCCCACGGGCGGGGAGCTGTTTTTT. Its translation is CASSSIQPTGGELFF.

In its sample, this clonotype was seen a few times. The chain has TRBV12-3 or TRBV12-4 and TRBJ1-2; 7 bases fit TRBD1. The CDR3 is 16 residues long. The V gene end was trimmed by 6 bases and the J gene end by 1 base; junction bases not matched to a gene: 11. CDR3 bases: TGTGCCAGCAGGGTACTGGGGACAGCCAATAACTATGGCTACACCTTC. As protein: CASRVLGTANNYGYTF.